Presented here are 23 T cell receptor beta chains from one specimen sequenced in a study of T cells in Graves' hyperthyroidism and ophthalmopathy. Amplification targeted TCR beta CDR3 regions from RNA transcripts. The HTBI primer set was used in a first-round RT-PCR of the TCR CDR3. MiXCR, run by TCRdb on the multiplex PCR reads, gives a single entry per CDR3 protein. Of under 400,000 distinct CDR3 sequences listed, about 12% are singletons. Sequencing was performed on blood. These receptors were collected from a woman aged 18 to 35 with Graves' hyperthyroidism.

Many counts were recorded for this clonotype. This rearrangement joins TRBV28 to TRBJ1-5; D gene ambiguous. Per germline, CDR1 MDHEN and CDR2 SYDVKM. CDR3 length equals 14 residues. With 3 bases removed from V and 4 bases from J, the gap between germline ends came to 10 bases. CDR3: CASSFTSGNQPQHF. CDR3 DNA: TGTGCCAGCAGTTTTACGTCGGGAAATCAGCCCCAGCATTTT. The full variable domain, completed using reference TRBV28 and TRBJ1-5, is DVKVTQSSRYLVKRTGEKVFLECVQDMDHENMFWYRQDPGLGLRLIYFSYDVKMKEKGDIPEGYSVSREKKERFSLILESASTNQTSMYLCASSFTSGNQPQHFGDGTRLSIL.

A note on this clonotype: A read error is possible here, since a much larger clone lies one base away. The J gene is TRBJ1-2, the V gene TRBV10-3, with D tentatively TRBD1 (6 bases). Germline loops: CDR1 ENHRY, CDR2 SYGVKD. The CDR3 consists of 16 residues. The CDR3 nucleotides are TGTGCCGTCAGGTCAACAGGGTGGAAATCGGGCTATGGCTACACCTTC. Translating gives CAVRSTGWKSGYGYTF.

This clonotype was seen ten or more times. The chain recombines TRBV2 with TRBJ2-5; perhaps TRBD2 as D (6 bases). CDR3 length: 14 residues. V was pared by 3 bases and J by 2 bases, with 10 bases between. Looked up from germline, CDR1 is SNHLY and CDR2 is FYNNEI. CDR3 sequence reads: CASSDWREQETQYF. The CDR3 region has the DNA TGTGCCAGCAGTGATTGGAGGGAGCAAGAGACCCAGTACTTC. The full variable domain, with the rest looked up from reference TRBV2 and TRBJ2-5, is EPEVTQTPSHQVTQMGQEVILRCVPISNHLYFYWYRQILGQKVEFLVSFYNNEISEKSEIFDDQFSVERPDGSNFTLKIRSTKLEDSAMYFCASSDWREQETQYFGPGTRLLVL.

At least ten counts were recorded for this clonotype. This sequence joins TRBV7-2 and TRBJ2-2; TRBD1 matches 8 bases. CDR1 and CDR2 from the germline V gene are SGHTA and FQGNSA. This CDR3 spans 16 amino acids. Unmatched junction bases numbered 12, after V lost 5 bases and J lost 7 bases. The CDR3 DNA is TGTGCCAGCAGCCACCCCGGGACAGGTAGAAACGGGGAGCTGTTTTTT. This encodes CASSHPGTGRNGELFF.

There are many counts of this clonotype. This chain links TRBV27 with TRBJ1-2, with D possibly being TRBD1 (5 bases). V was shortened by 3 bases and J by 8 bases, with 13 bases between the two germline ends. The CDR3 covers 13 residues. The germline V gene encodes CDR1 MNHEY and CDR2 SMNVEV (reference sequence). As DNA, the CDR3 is TGTGCCAGCAGTTTCGCCGGGGGAGAGGGCTACACCTTC. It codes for CASSFAGGEGYTF.

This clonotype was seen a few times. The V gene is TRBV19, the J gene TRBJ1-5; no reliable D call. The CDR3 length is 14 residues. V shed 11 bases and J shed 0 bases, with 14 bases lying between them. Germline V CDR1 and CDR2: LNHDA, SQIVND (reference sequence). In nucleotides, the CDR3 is TGTGCCTCCGGTTTCGGCGGTAGCAATCAGCCCCAGCATTTT. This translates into CASGFGGSNQPQHF.

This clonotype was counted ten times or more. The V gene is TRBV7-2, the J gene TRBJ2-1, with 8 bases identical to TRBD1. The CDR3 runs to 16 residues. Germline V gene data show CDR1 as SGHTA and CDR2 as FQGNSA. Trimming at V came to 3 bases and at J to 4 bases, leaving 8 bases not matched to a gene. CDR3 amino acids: CASSFTGTGYYNEQFF. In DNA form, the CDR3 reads TGTGCCAGCAGCTTCACCGGGACAGGATATTACAATGAGCAGTTCTTC.

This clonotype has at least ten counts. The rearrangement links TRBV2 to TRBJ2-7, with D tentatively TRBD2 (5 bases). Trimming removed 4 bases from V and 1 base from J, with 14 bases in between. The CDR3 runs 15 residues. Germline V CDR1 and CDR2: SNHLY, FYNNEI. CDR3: CASSGEAVPSYEQYF. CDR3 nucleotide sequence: TGTGCCAGCAGTGGGGAAGCGGTTCCATCCTACGAGCAGTACTTC.

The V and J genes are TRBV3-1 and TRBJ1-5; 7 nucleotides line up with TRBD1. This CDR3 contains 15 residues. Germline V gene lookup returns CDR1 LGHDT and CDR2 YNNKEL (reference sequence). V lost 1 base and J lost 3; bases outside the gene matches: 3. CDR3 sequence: CASSQAGQPNQPQHF. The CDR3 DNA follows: TGTGCCAGCAGCCAAGCGGGACAGCCCAATCAGCCCCAGCATTTT. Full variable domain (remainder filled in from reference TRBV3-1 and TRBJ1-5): DTAVSQTPKYLVTQMGNDKSIKCEQNLGHDTMYWYKQDSKKFLKIMFSYNNKELIINETVPNRFSPKSPDKAHLNLHINSLELGDSAVYFCASSQAGQPNQPQHFGDGTRLSIL.

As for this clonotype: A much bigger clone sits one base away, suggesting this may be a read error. The CDR3 DNA follows: TGCAGTGCTCTAAGGCCAACTCAGGAATCCAATGAGCAGTACTTC. It encodes CSALRPTQESNEQYF. The chain carries TRBV20-1 and TRBJ2-7, with D hard to call. Trimming took 5 bases from V and 7 from J, leaving 24 bases between them. From germline, CDR1 is DFQATT and CDR2 SNEGSKA (reference sequence). The CDR3 is made up of 15 amino acids.

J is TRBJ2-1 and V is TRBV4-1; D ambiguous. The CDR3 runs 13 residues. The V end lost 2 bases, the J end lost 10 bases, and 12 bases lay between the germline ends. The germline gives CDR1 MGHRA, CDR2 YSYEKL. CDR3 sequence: CASSQFRPIEQFF. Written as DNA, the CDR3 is TGCGCCAGCAGCCAATTTCGGCCCATCGAGCAGTTCTTC.

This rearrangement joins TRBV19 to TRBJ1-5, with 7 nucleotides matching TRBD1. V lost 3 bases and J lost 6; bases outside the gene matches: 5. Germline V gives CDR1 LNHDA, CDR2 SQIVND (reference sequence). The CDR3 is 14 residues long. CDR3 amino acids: CASSIDRAVQPQHF. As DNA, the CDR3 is TGTGCCAGTAGTATTGACAGGGCTGTTCAGCCCCAGCATTTT. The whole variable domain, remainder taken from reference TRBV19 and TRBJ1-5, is DGGITQSPKYLFRKEGQNVTLSCEQNLNHDAMYWYRQDPGQGLRLIYYSQIVNDFQKGDIAEGYSVSREKKESFPLTVTSAQKNPTAFYLCASSIDRAVQPQHFGDGTRLSIL.

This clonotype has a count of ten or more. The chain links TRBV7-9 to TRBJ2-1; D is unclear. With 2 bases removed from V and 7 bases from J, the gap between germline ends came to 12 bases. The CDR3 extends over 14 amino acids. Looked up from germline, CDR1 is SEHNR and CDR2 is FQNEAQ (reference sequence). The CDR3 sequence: CASSLSGSSNEQFF. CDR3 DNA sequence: TGTGCCAGCAGCTTAAGTGGCTCTTCGAATGAGCAGTTCTTC.

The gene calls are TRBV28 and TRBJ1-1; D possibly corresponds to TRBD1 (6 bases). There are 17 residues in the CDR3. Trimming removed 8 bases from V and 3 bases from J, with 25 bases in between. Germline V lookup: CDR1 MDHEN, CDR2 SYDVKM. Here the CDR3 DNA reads TGTGCCAGCGGCAGTGCCAGCTCATCGGACAGTCACACTGAAGCTTTCTTT. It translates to CASGSASSSDSHTEAFF. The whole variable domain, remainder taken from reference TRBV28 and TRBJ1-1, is DVKVTQSSRYLVKRTGEKVFLECVQDMDHENMFWYRQDPGLGLRLIYFSYDVKMKEKGDIPEGYSVSREKKERFSLILESASTNQTSMYLCASGSASSSDSHTEAFFGQGTRLTVV.

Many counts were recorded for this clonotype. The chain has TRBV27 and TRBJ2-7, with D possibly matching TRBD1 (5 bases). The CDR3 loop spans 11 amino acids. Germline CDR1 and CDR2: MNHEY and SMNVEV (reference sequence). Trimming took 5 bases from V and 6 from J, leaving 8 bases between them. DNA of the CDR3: TGTGCCAGCAGTCTAAGGGGCGAGCAGTACTTC. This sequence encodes CASSLRGEQYF.

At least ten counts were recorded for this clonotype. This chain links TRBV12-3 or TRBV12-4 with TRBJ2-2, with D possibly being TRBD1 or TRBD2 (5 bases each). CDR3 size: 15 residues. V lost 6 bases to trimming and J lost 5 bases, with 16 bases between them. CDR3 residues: CASRGTGSQTGELFF. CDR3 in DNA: TGTGCCAGCAGGGGGACGGGCAGCCAGACCGGGGAGCTGTTTTTT.

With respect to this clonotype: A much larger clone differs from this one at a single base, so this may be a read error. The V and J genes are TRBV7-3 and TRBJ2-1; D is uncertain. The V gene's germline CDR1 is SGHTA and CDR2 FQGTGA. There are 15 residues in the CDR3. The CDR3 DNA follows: TGTGCCAACAGCTTAAAAGCTAGCTCCTACAATGAGCAGTTCTTC. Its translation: CANSLKASSYNEQFF.

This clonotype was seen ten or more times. CDR3 in amino acids: CASSQGIKDRECSPLHF. CDR3 sequence (DNA): TGTGCCAGCAGCCAAGGTATCAAGGACAGGGAATGTTCACCCCTCCACTTT. The rearrangement uses TRBV3-2 and TRBJ1-6; the D call TRBD1 from the table was never checked on the DNA. TRBV3-2 is flagged as a pseudogene. This CDR3 region has 17 residues.

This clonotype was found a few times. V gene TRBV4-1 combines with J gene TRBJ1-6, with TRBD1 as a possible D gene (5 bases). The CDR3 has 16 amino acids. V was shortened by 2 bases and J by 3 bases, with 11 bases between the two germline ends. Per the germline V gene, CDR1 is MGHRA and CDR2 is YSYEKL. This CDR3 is CASSQNDRIYNSPLHF. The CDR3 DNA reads TGCGCCAGCAGCCAAAACGACAGAATCTATAATTCACCCCTCCACTTT.

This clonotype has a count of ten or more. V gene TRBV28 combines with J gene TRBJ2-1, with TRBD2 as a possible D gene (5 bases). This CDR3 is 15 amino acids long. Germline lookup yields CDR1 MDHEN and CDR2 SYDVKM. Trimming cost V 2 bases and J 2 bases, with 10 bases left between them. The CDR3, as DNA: TGTGCCAGCAGTTTAATCCTAGCCACCTACAATGAGCAGTTCTTC. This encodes CASSLILATYNEQFF.

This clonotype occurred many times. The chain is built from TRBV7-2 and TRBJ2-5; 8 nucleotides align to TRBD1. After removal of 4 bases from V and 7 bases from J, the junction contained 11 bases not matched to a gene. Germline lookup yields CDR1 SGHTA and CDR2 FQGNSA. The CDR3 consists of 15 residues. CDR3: CASSSPTTGALTQYF. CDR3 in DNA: TGTGCCAGCAGCTCACCCACGACAGGGGCCCTGACCCAGTACTTC.

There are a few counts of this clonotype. This chain's CDR3 is CASSRPGSGSREQFF. CDR3 sequence (DNA): TGTGCCAGCAGCCGCCCCGGTAGCGGGAGTCGCGAGCAGTTCTTC. The genes are TRBV7-2 and TRBJ2-1, with 9 positions matching TRBD2. The junction had 12 bases not matched to a gene; V was cut back by 5 bases and J by 10 bases. CDR3 length equals 15 residues. The germline gives CDR1 SGHTA, CDR2 FQGNSA.

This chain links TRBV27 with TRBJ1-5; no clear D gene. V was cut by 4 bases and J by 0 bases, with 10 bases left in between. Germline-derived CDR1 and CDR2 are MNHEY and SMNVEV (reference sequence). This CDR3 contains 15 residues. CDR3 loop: CASSSSSGSNQPQHF. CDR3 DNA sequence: TGTGCCAGCAGTTCCTCTTCGGGTAGCAATCAGCCCCAGCATTTT.